This entry concerns a single TCR beta chain. The target antigen is unknown. Sequencing targeted TCR beta in T cells from blood (CD8+ and CD4+). Matched for age and sex, the controls were healthy donors. The CDR3 runs 13 residues. Trimming removed 6 bases at V and 8 bases at J, with 14 bases between. CDR1 is MRHNA, CDR2 SNTAGT, per germline. This specimen belongs to a study of CD8 T cells in Susac syndrome. It was with random hexamers that about 0.45 to 1 ug RNA was reverse transcribed. The TCR beta CDR3 was amplified by immunoSEQ multiplex PCR across 54 Vbeta, 13 Jbeta. TCRdb passed the immunoSEQ multiplex PCR reads through MiXCR, listing each CDR3 protein once. Of around 130,000 distinct CDR3 sequences in the sample, 94% are singletons; the top ten hold approximately 0.1%. Study-level points and caveats: It was acknowledged in the study that the number of individuals who were included in its TCR sequencing and HLA analysis was relatively small.

The receptor's source is a human donor in good health. The specimen was CD4+ T cells from PBMCs. The chain recombines TRBV6-4 with TRBJ2-1; tentative D call: TRBD2 (5 bases). CDR3: CASSPEGGHEQFF. For the CDR3, the DNA is TGTGCCAGCAGCCCAGAAGGAGGACATGAGCAGTTCTTC.